These T cell receptor beta chains were read from a single sample in a study of cytomegalovirus exposure and HLA in healthy donors. The table came from immunoSEQ multiplex PCR; TCRdb's copy has only in-frame clones and leaves some out. The table shows 250,000 to 350,000 clones, with 80% occurring only once. What was sequenced was PBMCs. The receptors come from a girl aged 2-10 years in good health and CMV-seronegative. Both conserved end residues are part of each CDR3. D genes are given only for firm matches. Clone size, where shown, is once, few, many, or a class for clones that have expanded.

NA	TRBJ2-7	TRBV20-1	NA	11	TGCAGTGCTAGGGAGCAGGGCGAGCAGTACTTC	CSAREQGEQYF
NA	TRBJ1-6	TRBV28	NA	14	TGTGCCAGCAGTTTCGTACAGGAAAATTCACCCCTCCACTTT	CASSFVQENSPLHF
NA	TRBJ1-2	TRBV2	TRBD1	14	TGTGCCAGCAGTGACCGGACAGGGGCGGATGGCTACACCTTC	CASSDRTGADGYTF
NA	TRBJ2-1	TRBV5-1	NA	15	TGCGCCAGCAGCTTGGGGAGCCGGTCCTACAATGAGCAGTTCTTC	CASSLGSRSYNEQFF
NA	TRBJ2-2	TRBV9	NA	12	TGTGCCAGCAGCCTCAACACCGGGGAGCTGTTTTTT	CASSLNTGELFF
once	TRBJ1-2	TRBV7-9	TRBD1	14	TGTGCCAGCAGCTTAGGTAGGGGGCTGGATGGCTACACCTTC	CASSLGRGLDGYTF
NA	TRBJ2-7	TRBV25-1	NA	15	TGTGCCAGCAGTGAAACCCGGCAAGGGGAGGACGAGCAGTACTTC	CASSETRQGEDEQYF
NA	TRBJ1-1	TRBV27	TRBD1	14	TGTGCCAGCAGTTTGACAGGGCCCTACACTGAAGCTTTCTTT	CASSLTGPYTEAFF
NA	TRBJ1-2	TRBV5-8	NA	10	TGTGCCAGCAGCTTAACGACAGGCACCTTC	CASSLTTGTF
NA	TRBJ2-2	TRBV5-4	NA	16	TGTGCCAGCAGCTTGGATTCGGGAGCGAACACCGGGGAGCTGTTTTTT	CASSLDSGANTGELFF
NA	TRBJ1-3	TRBV5-1	NA	15	TGCGCCAGCAGCTTGGCCGGTACCTCTGGAAACACCATATATTTT	CASSLAGTSGNTIYF
NA	TRBJ2-7	TRBV30	TRBD2	15	TGTGCCTGGGACGGTGGGGGAAGCGGGATCTACGAGCAGTACTTC	CAWDGGGSGIYEQYF
NA	TRBJ2-2	TRBV2	TRBD1	15	TGTGCCAGCAAGCGGGGACAGGGGGCTATCGGGGAGCTGTTTTTT	CASKRGQGAIGELFF
NA	TRBJ2-1	TRBV19	NA	15	TGTGCCAGTAGTAAATACCCAGCAGGCCCAAATGAGCAGTTCTTC	CASSKYPAGPNEQFF
NA	TRBJ2-1	TRBV19	NA	13	TGTGCCAGTAGTATATGGGGAGGCAATGAGCAGTTCTTC	CASSIWGGNEQFF
NA	TRBJ2-2	TRBV18	NA	15	TGTGCCAGCTCACTTCTAGGGGAAGGTACCGGGGAGCTGTTTTTT	CASSLLGEGTGELFF
NA	TRBJ2-5	TRBV30	NA	15	TGTGCCTGGAGTGTAATTCTGGACGGGGAAGAGACCCAGTACTTC	CAWSVILDGEETQYF
NA	TRBJ1-4	TRBV6-5	TRBD1	15	TGTGCCAGCAGTTACTCGACAGGGGTGGGAGAAAAACTGTTTTTT	CASSYSTGVGEKLFF
NA	TRBJ2-5	TRBV5-4	NA	15	TGTGCCAGCAGCTTGGCCAGCGGCACAATTGGGACCCAGTACTTC	CASSLASGTIGTQYF
NA	TRBJ1-2	TRBV14	NA	15	TGTGCCAGCAGCTTAGACAGTACCGGACGCTATGGCTACACCTTC	CASSLDSTGRYGYTF
once	TRBJ2-7	TRBV5-4	NA	16	TGTGCCAGCAGCCGAGGGTCCCATTTCAGCCCCTACGAGCAGTACTTC	CASSRGSHFSPYEQYF
NA	TRBJ1-5	TRBV2	NA	16	TGTGCCAGCAGTGGGAGGTTTGCGTCTGGCAATCAGCCCCAGCATTTT	CASSGRFASGNQPQHF
few	TRBJ2-3	TRBV5-1	NA	15	TGCGCCAGCAGCTGGCGGGACGGCTTAGCGGATACGCAGTATTTT	CASSWRDGLADTQYF
NA	TRBJ2-5	TRBV6-5	NA	14	TGTGCCAGCAGTTACAGCCTGTACCAAGAGACCCAGTACTTC	CASSYSLYQETQYF
NA	TRBJ2-1	TRBV5-1	TRBD2	16	TGCGCCAGCAGCTTGGTCGGGACTAGCGGGGACAATGAGCAGTTCTTC	CASSLVGTSGDNEQFF
NA	TRBJ2-1	TRBV29-1	NA	13	TGCAGCGGTGCCGGGGTTCCCTACAATGAGCAGTTCTTC	CSGAGVPYNEQFF
once	TRBJ2-7	TRBV19	TRBD2	14	TGTGCCAGTAGCAGACTAGCTAACTCCTACGAGCAGTACTTC	CASSRLANSYEQYF
NA	TRBJ1-2	TRBV9	TRBD1	16	TGTGCCAGCAGCGTAGGCGTCGGGACAGGGATCTATGGCTACACCTTC	CASSVGVGTGIYGYTF
NA	TRBJ2-7	TRBV27	TRBD2	15	TGTGCCAGCAGTTTATCCCAAAGCGGGAGTTACGAGCAGTACTTC	CASSLSQSGSYEQYF
NA	TRBJ1-1	TRBV10-3	NA	18	TGTGCCATCAGACGAGGTGACAGGTCGGATCGGGTGAACACTGAAGCTTTCTTT	CAIRRGDRSDRVNTEAFF
NA	TRBJ2-2	TRBV6-5	TRBD2	15	TGTGCCAGCAGAGGGACTAGCGGAACCACCGGGGAGCTGTTTTTT	CASRGTSGTTGELFF